A single sample gave rise to the 20 T cell receptor beta chains below, sequenced in a study of blood T cell repertoires in COVID-19. Here immunoSEQ multiplex PCR was the method, and the copy in TCRdb shows in-frame clones only, minus some. The profile shows 200,000 to 250,000 clones, more than 75% of them singletons. Source material: peripheral blood. The source of these receptors is a man older than 75 with acute or convalescent COVID-19.

This rearrangement joins TRBV4-3 to TRBJ2-1, with 10 bases identical to TRBD1. The CDR3 length is 16 residues. J lost 5 bases, V lost 2 bases, and 6 bases had no gene match. Per the germline V gene, CDR1 is LGHNA and CDR2 is YSLEER. The CDR3 DNA sequence: TGCGCCAGCAGCCAATCGCCGGGACAGGGGAACAATGAGCAGTTCTTC. Residues: CASSQSPGQGNNEQFF.

The V gene is TRBV5-1, the J gene TRBJ2-1; 13 bases are a match to TRBD2. V lost 6 bases to trimming and J lost 1 base; unmatched junction nucleotides: 7. This CDR3 is built from 17 residues. Germline V CDR1 and CDR2: SGHRS, YFSETQ. The CDR3 spells CASTGTSGERSYNEQFF. CDR3 DNA sequence: TGCGCCAGCACCGGGACTAGCGGGGAGAGATCCTACAATGAGCAGTTCTTC.

The chain couples TRBV7-9 to TRBJ1-5; TRBD1 aligns across 7 bases. CDR3 length: 15 amino acids. Germline-derived CDR1 and CDR2 are SEHNR and FQNEAQ (reference sequence). V gave up 5 bases and J gave up 2 bases; unmatched junction bases: 6. The CDR3 DNA reads as TGTGCCAGCAGCCCAGGGGGAAGAGGCAATCAGCCCCAGCATTTT. Translating gives CASSPGGRGNQPQHF.

The chain uses TRBV9 and TRBJ2-1; the match to TRBD2 covers 14 bases. Trimming at V came to 4 bases and at J to 8 bases, leaving 5 bases not matched to a gene. The CDR3 totals 15 residues. Per the germline V gene, CDR1 is SGDLS and CDR2 is YYNGEE. DNA of the CDR3: TGTGCCAGCAGCTTCTCGGGACTAGCGGGAGATGAGCAGTTCTTC. Amino acid sequence: CASSFSGLAGDEQFF.

J is TRBJ1-4 and V is TRBV6-1, with D possibly TRBD1 on 5 matching bases. The CDR3 spans 14 residues. V lost 2 bases and J lost 6, with 10 bases in between. Germline loops: CDR1 MNHNS, CDR2 SASEGT. The CDR3, as DNA: TGTGCCAGCAGTGAACCCGGGGGGTATGAAAAACTGTTTTTT. As protein: CASSEPGGYEKLFF.

This chain connects TRBV11-2 to TRBJ1-5, with a weak D call TRBD1 (5 bases). Looked up from germline, CDR1 is SGHAT and CDR2 is FQNNGV. Trimming removed 5 bases from V and 5 bases from J, with 10 bases in between. This CDR3 region has 13 residues. The CDR3 DNA sequence: TGTGCCAGCAGCCAGGGAAGAGATCAGCCCCAGCATTTT. It yields the protein CASSQGRDQPQHF.

The rearrangement joins TRBV5-4 to TRBJ2-1; TRBD2 is a possible D gene (6 bases). Germline assignment: CDR1 SGHNT and CDR2 YYREEE (reference sequence). The CDR3 has 16 amino acids. Deletions cut 3 bases from V and 7 bases from J, with 20 bases between. The CDR3 reads CASSWGLFSMGNEQFF. The CDR3 DNA reads as TGTGCCAGCAGCTGGGGACTCTTTTCAATGGGGAATGAGCAGTTCTTC.

The chain links TRBV7-8 to TRBJ2-2; 9 bases agree with TRBD1. The germline V gene has CDR1 SGHVS and CDR2 FQNEAQ. The CDR3 contains 17 residues. With V trimmed by 2 bases and J by 6 bases, 10 bases remained unmatched. CDR3 sequence reads: CASSLFRDRERAGELFF. For the CDR3, the DNA is TGTGCCAGCAGCTTATTTCGGGACAGGGAGAGGGCCGGGGAGCTGTTTTTT.

This chain connects TRBV5-1 to TRBJ1-6; D remains unclear. Germline assignment: CDR1 SGHRS and CDR2 YFSETQ. This CDR3 is built from 14 residues. The V gene lost 4 bases and the J gene lost 10 bases, with 15 bases spanning the gap. In DNA form, the CDR3 reads TGCGCCAGCAGCGGTAGGACGGGGAACTCACCCCTCCACTTT. It codes for CASSGRTGNSPLHF.

The chain links TRBV7-2 to TRBJ1-2; no clear D. V was shortened by 0 bases and J by 6 bases, with 8 bases between the two germline ends. This CDR3 has 13 residues. Germline loops: CDR1 SGHTA, CDR2 FQGNSA. The CDR3 sequence: CASSLASANGYTF. In DNA, the CDR3 is TGTGCCAGCAGCTTAGCCTCCGCGAATGGCTACACCTTC.

The chain is built from TRBV11-2 and TRBJ1-6; unclear D gene. The CDR3 totals 16 residues. Trimming took off 4 bases at V and 0 bases at J, with 10 bases between the two ends. Germline V gene data show CDR1 as SGHAT and CDR2 as FQNNGV. CDR3 sequence: CASSSSLSSYNSPLHF. The DNA of the CDR3 is TGTGCCAGCAGCTCGTCTCTTAGCTCCTATAATTCACCCCTCCACTTT.

The chain carries TRBV27 and TRBJ2-7, with 7 bases identical to TRBD1. Germline assignment: CDR1 MNHEY and CDR2 SMNVEV (reference sequence). This CDR3 is 15 amino acids long. J lost 1 base, V lost 6 bases, and 9 bases had no gene match. The CDR3 DNA reads TGTGCCAGCAGCTTGATAGGCAGGGGGTCCTACGAGCAGTACTTC. This translates into CASSLIGRGSYEQYF.

The chain employs TRBV6-6 and TRBJ1-3, with 9 positions matching TRBD1. V lost 5 bases, J lost 5 bases, and 16 bases stayed unmatched. This CDR3 has 18 amino acids. Germline CDR1 reads MNHNY; CDR2 reads SVGAGI (reference sequence). The CDR3 spells CASSRSPQGQGSRNTIYF. CDR3 nucleotides: TGTGCCAGCAGTCGTAGCCCCCAGGGACAGGGATCTAGAAACACCATATATTTT.

J is TRBJ1-2 and V is TRBV3-1 (or the pseudogene TRBV3-2), with 8 bases fitting TRBD1. This CDR3 is 15 amino acids long. Germline V gene lookup returns CDR1 LGHDT and CDR2 YNNKEL (reference sequence). Trimming cost V 2 bases and J 6 bases; bases outside gene matches: 8. The CDR3 nucleotides read TGTGCCAGCAGCCAACTAGACAGGGGAGGACATGGCTACACCTTC. It codes for CASSQLDRGGHGYTF.

The genes are TRBV6-5 and TRBJ1-5; unclear D gene. Trimming cost V 6 bases and J 5 bases, with 14 bases left between them. Germline assignment: CDR1 MNHEY and CDR2 SVGAGI. This CDR3 spans 14 amino acids. The CDR3 region is CASSESPRHQPQHF. CDR3 in DNA: TGTGCCAGCAGCGAGTCGCCCCGCCATCAGCCCCAGCATTTT.

This clone has only a few counts. V gene TRBV4-2 combines with J gene TRBJ2-1; tentative D call: TRBD1 (5 bases). Trimming cost V 0 bases and J 0 bases, with 9 bases left between them. The CDR3 is made up of 16 amino acids. Germline CDR1 is LGHNA and CDR2 is YNFKEQ. The DNA for the CDR3 is TGTGCCAGCAGCCAAGAGACAGCGAGCTCCTACAATGAGCAGTTCTTC. Protein sequence: CASSQETASSYNEQFF.

V usage is TRBV2 and J usage is TRBJ1-5; 7 positions agree with TRBD1. The CDR3 runs to 16 residues. V was pared by 0 bases and J by 4 bases, with 6 bases of the junction left unmatched. Germline CDR1 reads SNHLY; CDR2 reads FYNNEI. The CDR3 DNA reads TGTGCCAGCAGTGAAGCGCGAAACAGGGGAAATCAGCCCCAGCATTTT. Translating it yields CASSEARNRGNQPQHF.

The chain carries TRBV10-2 and TRBJ2-3, with D perhaps matching TRBD2 (5 bases). The CDR3 is 13 amino acids. The germline CDR1 and CDR2 sequences are WSHSY and SAAADI. With 4 bases removed from V and 0 bases from J, the gap between germline ends came to 5 bases. The CDR3 DNA reads as TGCGCCAGCAGTGGGACTAGCACAGATACGCAGTATTTT. This encodes CASSGTSTDTQYF.

The table lists this clone with a count of one. This sequence joins TRBV28 and TRBJ2-1, with TRBD2 as a possible D gene (6 bases). The germline gives CDR1 MDHEN, CDR2 SYDVKM. This CDR3 has 12 amino acids. The ends were cut back, 8 bases at V and 10 bases at J, with 15 bases in the middle. The CDR3 DNA reads as TGTGCCAGCGGGACTGGTACACCAGAGCAGTTCTTC. Translated, it gives CASGTGTPEQFF.

V usage is TRBV5-1 and J usage is TRBJ1-1; 8 nucleotides match TRBD1. The CDR3 loop spans 14 amino acids. The J segment lost 4 bases and the V segment lost 4 bases, leaving 6 bases of the junction unmatched. CDR1 is SGHRS, CDR2 YFSETQ, per germline. For the CDR3, the DNA is TGCGCCAGCAGCGCACAGGGGGGCGTCACTGAAGCTTTCTTT. Protein sequence: CASSAQGGVTEAFF.